This T cell receptor beta chain derives from a study of blood T cell repertoires in COVID-19 (dated by TCRdb to 2020 to 2021). In terms of the full investigation: The collaborator samples originated in the United States, Italy and Spain and spanned the acute and convalescent phases of COVID-19. Samples came from the ongoing ImmuneRACE study (first 160 participants) plus 1,254 subjects from 6 global collaborators. Where HLA class I and class II types were available, the types were taken from metadata supplied by the sample provider, not from assay-based typing. Sample metadata almost always included a de-identified subject ID, COVID-19 status, age in years and sex. The material from the prospective study consisted of cDNA or gDNA derived from T cells, B-cell-depleted T cells, or PBMCs. Subjects who had been exposed to COVID-19, were actively infected with it, or had recovered from it provided the deeply sampled blood TCRbeta repertoires that made up the dataset. The repertoires were made available in a free public database intended to serve as a resource for research on the immune response to SARS-CoV-2.

For this clone: The specificity of this receptor is unknown. Per-base qualities were not stored, and no clone one base away is much larger.

The paper as a whole reports these results and caveats: The quantity of clinical and demographic metadata differed by source and by participant and was supplied without curation.

TCRbeta CDR3 regions were amplified from genomic DNA using the immunoSEQ Assay, a bias-controlled multiplex PCR. The authors' analysis ran thus. Within the assay, amplification of reference gene primers was used to estimate how many nucleated cells each sample contained. Sequence reads were collapsed and filtered to measure the absolute abundance of every unique TCRbeta CDR3 rearrangement. Productive Simpson clonality was computed per sample as the square root of Simpson's diversity index over productive rearrangements. The table was pulled from immuneACCESS by TCRdb, which kept in-frame rearrangements only. Such tables lose some clones; where checked, under half of the loss comes from unresolved V genes, and the rest has no known cause. V and J calls and clone size are copied from that table; D and trimming were computed from the DNA. The sample profile shows around 120,000 clones; over 75% of them were found once. The ten largest make up 7.6% of the sample.

The collaborating institutions used their own protocols to collect whole blood in K2EDTA tubes. For TCRbeta analysis, collaborators shipped samples in one of three forms: frozen whole blood, isolated PBMCs, or DNA extracted from either of those sample types. The germline V gene gives CDR1 as SGHDT and CDR2 as YYEEEE. At the junction V is shortened by 7 bases and J by 1 base, with 12 bases in between. Including the terminal cysteine and phenylalanine, the CDR3 comprises 14 residues. Solely the CDR3 DNA is kept, with 42 bases framed from the first base. The sequencing input was peripheral blood. The V and J genes are TRBV5-6 and TRBJ1-5; a confident D gene designation cannot be given. This TCR derives from a man in his fifties with acute or convalescent COVID-19. The base sequence is TGTGCCAGCGAATTGTCAGGCAGCAATCAGCCCCAGCATTTT. Translated, this is CASELSGSNQPQHF.